The 2 T cell receptor beta chains below were found in one sample sequenced in a study of blood T cells in healthy people across ages (dated by TCRdb to between 2015 and 2017). Library creation used 5' RACE. This sample was sequenced with an Illumina HiSeq 2500. The second PCR ran for about 7 to 11 cycles and used a J-beta primer mix along with a sample-barcoded 5' primer. TCRdb reanalyzed the raw reads on its own, using fastp at Q25 for trimming and MiXCR for clone calling, and kept in-frame beta chains. Every distinct CDR3 protein forms one entry, paired with its most common genes and DNA. Recorded for this sample are some 890,000 distinct CDR3 sequences; about 29% of them occurred a single time. 10% of the sample goes to the ten largest clones. This sample also appeared in a second study, on T cells of mothers and their children.

The sample consisted of blood. These receptors all come from a woman in her 40s in good health.

Points on this clonotype: It is likely a read error, because the conserved phenylalanine at the end of the CDR3 is missing. V usage is TRBV29-1 and J usage is TRBJ2-4, with TRBD1 matching over 8 bases. Per the germline V gene, CDR1 is SQVTM and CDR2 is ANQGSEA. After removal of 5 bases from V and 13 bases from J, the junction contained 16 bases not matched to a gene. The CDR3 length is 14 residues. The CDR3, as DNA: TGCAGCGTTACTCAACAGGGGGTGAAAAATGAGCAGTACGTC. It encodes CSVTQQGVKNEQYV.

This chain links TRBV20-1 with TRBJ2-5, with TRBD2 matching over 10 bases. With 2 bases clipped from V and 0 bases from J, the junction kept 15 bases outside the gene matches. Germline assignment: CDR1 DFQATT and CDR2 SNEGSKA (reference sequence). The CDR3 sequence is 19 residues long. CDR3 residues: CSARNRPGTSVLYQETQYF. CDR3 bases: TGCAGTGCTAGAAATCGCCCCGGGACTAGCGTTCTTTACCAAGAGACCCAGTACTTC.